This entry lists 26 T cell receptor beta chains sequenced from one sample in a study of early T cells in non-severe SARS-CoV-2 infection. TCRdb reprocessed the 5' RACE reads with MiXCR, giving one entry per CDR3 protein. The repertoire holds about 84,000 distinct CDR3 sequences, with around an eighth as singletons. Input material: whole blood. These receptors all come from an adult who was a healthcare worker with PCR-confirmed SARS-CoV-2 infection or an uninfected control (not recorded which).

This clonotype showed up many times. The chain uses TRBV7-9 and TRBJ2-3, with TRBD2 identical over 9 bases. Unmatched junction bases numbered 18, after V lost 5 bases and J lost 6 bases. Germline lookup yields CDR1 SEHNR and CDR2 FQNEAQ (reference sequence). The CDR3 runs to 18 residues. For the CDR3, the DNA is TGTGCCAGCAGCCCCGGTGGGGCGGGGGGGTTTACAGAGGATACGCAGTATTTT. Translating it yields CASSPGGAGGFTEDTQYF. The full variable domain, its missing parts supplied by reference TRBV7-9 and TRBJ2-3, is DTGVSQNPRHKITKRGQNVTFRCDPISEHNRLYWYRQTLGQGPEFLTYFQNEAQLEKSRLLSDRFSAERPKGSFSTLEIQRTEQGDSAMYLCASSPGGAGGFTEDTQYFGPGTRLTVL.

The chain carries TRBV23-1 and TRBJ1-5, with a weak D call TRBD1 (6 bases). TRBV23-1 is flagged as an ORF with uncertain function. V was clipped by 4 bases and J by 2 bases, with 15 bases between them. The CDR3 spans 16 residues. CDR3 in DNA: TGCGCCAGCAGTCCTTACCAGGGGAATCGCAATCAGCCCCAGCATTTT. Its translation: CASSPYQGNRNQPQHF.

This rearrangement joins TRBV20-1 to TRBJ1-2, with a tentative D call TRBD1 (5 bases). Germline CDR1 and CDR2: DFQATT and SNEGSKA (reference sequence). This CDR3 comprises 15 residues. Between the trimmed V and J ends, which lost 6 bases and 7 bases, there was a span of 24 bases. This CDR3 is CSATIALGESGGYTF. Here the CDR3 DNA reads TGCAGTGCGACAATTGCCTTAGGGGAATCAGGTGGCTACACCTTC.

This clonotype was observed many times. The J gene is TRBJ2-7, the V gene TRBV19, with 11 positions matching TRBD2. With 7 bases clipped from V and 3 bases from J, the junction kept 8 bases outside the gene matches. The V gene's germline CDR1 is LNHDA and CDR2 SQIVND (reference sequence). This CDR3 comprises 15 residues. CDR3 DNA: TGTGCCAGTAAACCTTCCGGGACTAGCGGCTACGAGCAGTACTTC. This codes for CASKPSGTSGYEQYF. Drawing the rest from reference TRBV19 and TRBJ2-7, the complete variable domain is DGGITQSPKYLFRKEGQNVTLSCEQNLNHDAMYWYRQDPGQGLRLIYYSQIVNDFQKGDIAEGYSVSREKKESFPLTVTSAQKNPTAFYLCASKPSGTSGYEQYFGPGTRLTVT.

The chain employs TRBV20-1 and TRBJ2-1, with 10 nucleotides matching TRBD2. The CDR3 has 15 residues. CDR1 DFQATT and CDR2 SNEGSKA come from the germline V gene (reference sequence). V was pared by 0 bases and J by 7 bases, with 6 bases of the junction left unmatched. In DNA form, the CDR3 reads TGCAGTGCTAGAGATCTAGCGGGAGTCGGAAATGAGCAGTTCTTC. Its protein product is CSARDLAGVGNEQFF.

This clonotype was recorded a few times. The rearrangement uses TRBV20-1 and TRBJ2-4; 9 positions match TRBD2. The trim removed 0 bases at V and 6 bases at J, leaving 6 bases unmatched. CDR1 and CDR2 (germline): DFQATT, SNEGSKA (reference sequence). This CDR3 is built from 15 residues. The CDR3 protein is CSARDILAGLNIQYF. CDR3 coding DNA: TGCAGTGCTAGAGATATCCTAGCGGGATTAAACATTCAGTACTTC.

The V call is TRBV20-1, the J call TRBJ1-6; a weak D match, TRBD1 (5 bases). This CDR3 has 14 amino acids. Per the germline V gene, CDR1 is DFQATT and CDR2 is SNEGSKA (reference sequence). The CDR3 reads CGLVRGDGNSPLHF. DNA of the CDR3: TGCGGACTAGTACGGGGGGACGGTAATTCACCCCTCCACTTT.

This clonotype came up a few times. The chain couples TRBV5-1 to TRBJ1-1; D is ambiguous. This CDR3 region has 13 residues. With 4 bases removed from V and 0 bases from J, the gap between germline ends came to 7 bases. The germline gives CDR1 SGHRS, CDR2 YFSETQ. This CDR3 reads CASSREMNTEAFF. The CDR3 DNA sequence: TGCGCCAGCAGCCGGGAAATGAACACTGAAGCTTTCTTT.

This clonotype appeared many times. The chain has TRBV12-3 or TRBV12-4 and TRBJ1-1; tentatively, D is TRBD1 (5 bases). V lost 5 bases and J 4 bases, leaving 17 bases between the germline ends. The CDR3 extends over 15 amino acids. The CDR3 reads CASSPQGAVSTEAFF. CDR3 sequence (DNA): TGTGCCAGCAGTCCTCAAGGGGCCGTCAGCACTGAAGCTTTCTTT.

The rearrangement joins TRBV13 to TRBJ2-7; unclear D gene. Trimming left V 0 bases short and J 2 bases short, with 8 bases between. The length of the CDR3 is 14 residues. The V gene's germline CDR1 is PRHDT and CDR2 FYEKMQ (reference sequence). CDR3 loop: CASSLGAPAYEQYF. The CDR3 bases are TGTGCCAGCAGCTTAGGGGCGCCAGCCTACGAGCAGTACTTC.

This clonotype was detected many times. An end of the junction differs from the germline gene, which may be a read error. The CDR3 DNA reads TGTGCTAGCAGCTTCGTTTTTGGCACTGAAGCTTTCTTT. Translation gives CASSFVFGTEAFF. The chain combines TRBV7-7 with TRBJ1-1; D remains unclear. The CDR3 covers 13 residues. Germline CDR1 reads SSHAT; CDR2 reads FNYEAQ (reference sequence).

The chain uses TRBV25-1 and TRBJ2-1; 10 bases map to TRBD2. In germline, CDR1 is MGHDK, CDR2 SYGVNS. With V trimmed by 7 bases and J by 0 bases, 9 bases remained unmatched. The CDR3 has 17 residues. DNA for the CDR3: TGTGCCAGCACCCGAGGGCCTAGCGGGAGCTCCTACAATGAGCAGTTCTTC. It encodes CASTRGPSGSSYNEQFF.

V is TRBV5-1 and J is TRBJ2-1; D possibly matches TRBD1 or TRBD2 (5 bases each). The CDR3 runs to 16 residues. Trimming removed 7 bases from V and 0 bases from J, with 17 bases in between. Germline assignment: CDR1 SGHRS and CDR2 YFSETQ. The CDR3 region is CASSPRGPRSYNEQFF. The CDR3 nucleotides are TGCGCCAGCTCCCCCCGGGGACCCCGCTCCTACAATGAGCAGTTCTTC. Full variable domain (missing parts from reference TRBV5-1 and TRBJ2-1): KAGVTQTPRYLIKTRGQQVTLSCSPISGHRSVSWYQQTPGQGLQFLFEYFSETQRNKGNFPGRFSGRQFSNSRSEMNVSTLELGDSALYLCASSPRGPRSYNEQFFGPGTRLTVL.

This clonotype occurred a few times. The chain recombines TRBV4-2 with TRBJ2-5; D is undetermined. CDR3 length equals 14 residues. V was trimmed by 0 bases and J by 5 bases, leaving 10 bases between them. From germline, CDR1 is LGHNA and CDR2 YNFKEQ. In DNA, the CDR3 is TGTGCCAGCAGCCAAGAGGCGACTCCCGAGACCCAGTACTTC. Translation gives CASSQEATPETQYF.

In its sample, this clonotype was seen many times. The V and J genes are TRBV30 and TRBJ1-1, with unresolved D. Germline CDR1 reads GTSNPN; CDR2 reads SVGIG (reference sequence). The V end lost 0 bases, the J end lost 1 base, and 9 bases lay between the germline ends. The CDR3 extends over 14 amino acids. DNA of the CDR3: TGTGCCTGGAGTGTAAAAAGGCCGAACACTGAAGCTTTCTTT. This codes for CAWSVKRPNTEAFF.

This clonotype was seen at least ten times. This chain connects TRBV6-5 to TRBJ2-7, with 7 bases fitting TRBD1. Losses at the gene ends were 4 bases for V and 3 bases for J; bases not matched to a gene: 6. The CDR3 covers 14 residues. Germline V CDR1 and CDR2: MNHEY, SVGAGI. DNA of the CDR3: TGTGCCAGCAGTTCCGGGGACAGTTACTACGAGCAGTACTTC. Its translation: CASSSGDSYYEQYF.

A few counts support this clonotype. The chain uses TRBV27 and TRBJ2-3, with TRBD2 identical over 9 bases. The V gene end was trimmed by 6 bases and the J gene end by 3 bases; junction bases not matched to a gene: 10. The CDR3 consists of 16 residues. CDR1 is MNHEY and CDR2 is SMNVEV in the germline V gene (reference sequence). DNA of the CDR3: TGTGCCAGCAGCCTTAGCGGGGGACAGTTAACAGATACGCAGTATTTT. It specifies CASSLSGGQLTDTQYF.

This clonotype occurred a few times. The J gene is TRBJ1-1, the V gene TRBV20-1; 7 bases match TRBD1. The CDR3 spans 15 residues. V lost 5 bases to trimming and J lost 1 base; unmatched junction nucleotides: 10. The germline V gene has CDR1 DFQATT and CDR2 SNEGSKA (reference sequence). CDR3 amino acids: CSAPAAGQSNTEAFF. CDR3 in DNA: TGCAGTGCTCCGGCGGCGGGACAGTCGAACACTGAAGCTTTCTTT.

CDR3 coding DNA: TGCGCCAGCAGCCGCACGGCTCCAGATACGCAGTATTTT. Translating gives CASSRTAPDTQYF. The chain links TRBV4-1 to TRBJ2-3, with D unclear. The V end lost 4 bases, the J end lost 4 bases, and 9 bases lay between the germline ends. CDR1 is MGHRA, CDR2 YSYEKL, per germline. The CDR3 covers 13 residues.

This clonotype was found many times. This chain links TRBV10-3 with TRBJ2-7, with D maybe TRBD2 (6 bases). The CDR3 totals 12 residues. Germline lookup yields CDR1 ENHRY and CDR2 SYGVKD. Trimming pared 6 bases from V and 5 bases from J, leaving 11 bases between. The DNA for the CDR3 is TGTGCCATCAGCGGGAGAATAGACGAGCAGTACTTC. Its translation is CAISGRIDEQYF.

The CDR3 DNA sequence: TGTGCCAGCAGCTTAGACTGGGTACAAGAGACCCAGTACTTC. This translates into CASSLDWVQETQYF. The chain joins TRBV11-3 to TRBJ2-5; D unclear. Germline CDR1 is SGHNT and CDR2 is YENEEA. V lost 0 bases to trimming and J lost 2 bases, with 7 bases between them. This CDR3 has 14 amino acids. The full variable domain, completed using reference TRBV11-3 and TRBJ2-5, is EAGVVQSPRYKIIEKKQPVAFWCNPISGHNTLYWYLQNLGQGPELLIRYENEEAVDDSQLPKDRFSAERLKGVDSTLKIQPAELGDSAVYLCASSLDWVQETQYFGPGTRLLVL.

The chain carries TRBV6-6 and TRBJ2-1; TRBD2 might be the D (5 bases). CDR3 length: 14 residues. The V and J ends lost 4 bases and 4 bases respectively, with 11 bases between them. Germline CDR1 reads MNHNY; CDR2 reads SVGAGI (reference sequence). The CDR3 sequence is CASSWSGAYNEQFF. The CDR3 DNA sequence: TGTGCCAGCAGTTGGAGCGGTGCGTACAATGAGCAGTTCTTC.

This clonotype was seen at least ten times. The V and J genes are TRBV7-8 and TRBJ1-1; 11 positions match TRBD1. The length of the CDR3 is 16 residues. The V segment lost 5 bases and the J segment 3 bases; nucleotides outside the gene matches: 8. Per the germline V gene, CDR1 is SGHVS and CDR2 is FQNEAQ. DNA of the CDR3: TGTGCCAGCAGCGCGGACAGGGGGCGTCCTTACACTGAAGCTTTCTTT. Encoded protein: CASSADRGRPYTEAFF.

The chain joins TRBV7-6 to TRBJ1-2; D unclear. The CDR3 spans 11 residues. V dropped 8 bases and J dropped 6 bases, with 10 bases sitting between them. The V gene's germline CDR1 is SGHVS and CDR2 FNYEAQ. Written as DNA, the CDR3 is TGTGCCAGCTTGACTGCGGATGGCTACACCTTC. It codes for CASLTADGYTF.

This clonotype occurred a few times. The J gene is TRBJ2-7, the V gene TRBV29-1, with D maybe TRBD1 (6 bases). Germline CDR1 reads SQVTM; CDR2 reads ANQGSEA. V gave up 7 bases and J gave up 1 base, with 11 bases separating them. CDR3 size: 12 residues. CDR3 sequence: CSAGTFSYEQYF. CDR3 DNA sequence: TGCAGCGCTGGGACATTTTCCTACGAGCAGTACTTC.

This clonotype has at least ten counts. The V call is TRBV3-1, the J call TRBJ2-1; 8 bases align to TRBD1. CDR1 is LGHDT and CDR2 is YNNKEL in the germline V gene (reference sequence). The trim removed 1 base at V and 7 bases at J, leaving 3 bases unmatched. This CDR3 has 14 residues. CDR3 sequence reads: CASSQVYRGNEQFF. CDR3 nucleotide sequence: TGTGCCAGCAGCCAAGTATACAGGGGGAATGAGCAGTTCTTC.